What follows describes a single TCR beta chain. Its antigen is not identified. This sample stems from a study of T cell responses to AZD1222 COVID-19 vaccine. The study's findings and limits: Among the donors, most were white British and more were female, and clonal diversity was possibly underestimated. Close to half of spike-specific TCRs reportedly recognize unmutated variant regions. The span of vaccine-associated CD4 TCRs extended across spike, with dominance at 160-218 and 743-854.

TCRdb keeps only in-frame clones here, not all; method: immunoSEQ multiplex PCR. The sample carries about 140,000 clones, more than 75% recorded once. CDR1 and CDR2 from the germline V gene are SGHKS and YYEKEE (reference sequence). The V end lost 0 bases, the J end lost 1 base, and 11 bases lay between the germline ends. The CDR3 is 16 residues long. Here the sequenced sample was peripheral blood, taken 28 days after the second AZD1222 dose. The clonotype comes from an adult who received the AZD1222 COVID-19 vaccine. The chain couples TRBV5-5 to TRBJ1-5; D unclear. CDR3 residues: CASSLDGIRSNQPQHF. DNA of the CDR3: TGTGCCAGCAGCTTGGACGGGATAAGGAGCAATCAGCCCCAGCATTTT.